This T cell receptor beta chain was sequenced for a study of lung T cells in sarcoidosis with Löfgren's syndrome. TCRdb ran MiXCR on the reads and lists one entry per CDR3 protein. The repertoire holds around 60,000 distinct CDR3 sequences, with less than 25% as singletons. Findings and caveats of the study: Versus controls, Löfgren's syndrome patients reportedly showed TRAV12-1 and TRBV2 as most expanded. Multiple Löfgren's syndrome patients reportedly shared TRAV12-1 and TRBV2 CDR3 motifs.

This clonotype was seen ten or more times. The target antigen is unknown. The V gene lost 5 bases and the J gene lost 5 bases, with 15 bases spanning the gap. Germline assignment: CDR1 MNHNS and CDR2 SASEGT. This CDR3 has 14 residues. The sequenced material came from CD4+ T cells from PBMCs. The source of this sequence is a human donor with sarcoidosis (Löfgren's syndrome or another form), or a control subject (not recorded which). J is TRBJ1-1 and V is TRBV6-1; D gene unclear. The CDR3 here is CASSITWSGTEAFF. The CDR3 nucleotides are TGTGCCAGCAGTATAACATGGAGTGGAACTGAAGCTTTCTTT.